These 7 T cell receptor beta chains were sequenced from one sample in a study of blood T cell repertoires in COVID-19. Data came from immunoSEQ multiplex PCR; TCRdb stores just in-frame clones and leaves some out. Altogether 80,000 or so clones are present, almost 85% being singletons, with the ten largest covering roughly 7.4%. Sequencing was carried out using peripheral blood. The receptors here all came from a human donor in a cohort sampled during active COVID-19.

The rearrangement joins TRBV5-1 to TRBJ1-2; D uncertain. The CDR3 consists of 15 residues. Germline loops: CDR1 SGHRS, CDR2 YFSETQ. V lost 0 bases and J lost 0, with 9 bases in between. The CDR3 protein is CASSLVAGANYGYTF. CDR3 bases: TGCGCCAGCAGCTTGGTGGCCGGAGCTAACTATGGCTACACCTTC.

The CDR3 bases are TGCGCCAGCAGCTTGGGGAGAGCGGGGGGGCCGGACAATGAGCAGTTCTTC. Translated, it gives CASSLGRAGGPDNEQFF. J is TRBJ2-1 and V is TRBV5-1; 10 bases match TRBD2. CDR3 length equals 17 residues. The germline V gene encodes CDR1 SGHRS and CDR2 YFSETQ. Trimming took 0 bases from V and 5 from J; bases not matched to a gene: 8.

This clone was picked up a small number of times. The J gene is TRBJ1-1, the V gene TRBV7-9; D is uncertain. With 1 base removed from V and 8 bases from J, the gap between germline ends came to 5 bases. The CDR3 covers 11 residues. Germline V lookup: CDR1 SEHNR, CDR2 FQNEAQ (reference sequence). The CDR3 loop reads CASSLGREAFF. CDR3 coding DNA: TGTGCCAGCAGCTTAGGTAGAGAAGCTTTCTTT.

V and J are TRBV25-1 and TRBJ1-1; TRBD1 aligns across 9 bases. Per the germline V gene, CDR1 is MGHDK and CDR2 is SYGVNS. The trim removed 3 bases at V and 0 bases at J, leaving 2 bases unmatched. The CDR3 is made up of 15 amino acids. This chain's CDR3 is CASSEGDRVNTEAFF. In DNA form, the CDR3 reads TGTGCCAGCAGTGAGGGGGACAGGGTGAACACTGAAGCTTTCTTT.

The chain employs TRBV6-5 and TRBJ1-5; 7 nucleotides align to TRBD1. This CDR3 spans 15 amino acids. V trimming: 6 bases; J trimming: 12 bases; junction bases outside the gene matches: 17. From germline, CDR1 is MNHEY and CDR2 SVGAGI. The CDR3 loop reads CASSAGTAALSGQHF. CDR3 sequence (DNA): TGTGCCAGCAGCGCGGGGACAGCAGCATTATCAGGCCAGCATTTT.

The V gene is TRBV5-1, the J gene TRBJ1-5; 7 positions agree with TRBD1. Germline V gives CDR1 SGHRS, CDR2 YFSETQ. The V gene end was trimmed by 0 bases and the J gene end by 7 bases; junction bases not matched to a gene: 4. The CDR3 covers 14 residues. CDR3 nucleotides: TGCGCCAGCAGCTTGGAGCAGGGGGGACAGCCCCAGCATTTT. It specifies CASSLEQGGQPQHF.

The V gene is TRBV27, the J gene TRBJ2-2, with 8 bases lining up with TRBD1. V gave up 8 bases and J gave up 4 bases; unmatched junction bases: 6. Germline loops: CDR1 MNHEY, CDR2 SMNVEV (reference sequence). This CDR3 spans 14 amino acids. In DNA form, the CDR3 reads TGTGCCAGCCGCCTGACAGGGGTCACCGGGGAGCTGTTTTTT. Translating it yields CASRLTGVTGELFF.